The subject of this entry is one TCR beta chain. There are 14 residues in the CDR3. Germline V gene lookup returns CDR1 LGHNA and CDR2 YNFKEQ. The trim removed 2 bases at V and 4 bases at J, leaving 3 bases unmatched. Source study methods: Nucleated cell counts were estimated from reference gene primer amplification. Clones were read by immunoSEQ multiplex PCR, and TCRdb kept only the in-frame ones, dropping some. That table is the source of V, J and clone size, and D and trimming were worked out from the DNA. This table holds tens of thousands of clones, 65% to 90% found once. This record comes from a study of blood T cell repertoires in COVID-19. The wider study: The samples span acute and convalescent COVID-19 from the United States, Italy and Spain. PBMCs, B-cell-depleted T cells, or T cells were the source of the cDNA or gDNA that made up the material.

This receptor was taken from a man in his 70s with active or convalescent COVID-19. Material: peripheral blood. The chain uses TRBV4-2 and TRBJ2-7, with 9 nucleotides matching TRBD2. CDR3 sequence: CASSQLSGRYEQYF. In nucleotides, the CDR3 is TGTGCCAGCAGCCAACTCAGCGGGAGGTACGAGCAGTACTTC.